The T cell receptor beta chain described here comes from a study of shared clonotypes between healthy human individuals. The table came from immunoSEQ multiplex PCR; TCRdb's copy has only in-frame clones and leaves some out. Here the sample spans about 1 million clones, 70% to 80% being singletons. This clone showed up just once. The specimen was memory CD4+ T cells sorted from blood. The subset was: CD45RA-negative fraction. The TCR was taken from a young man in good health.

The CDR3: CASSFPTGGQYF. The CDR3 bases are TGTGCCAGCAGCTTCCCGACCGGGGGGCAGTATTTT. This rearrangement joins TRBV7-2 to TRBJ2-3, with D possibly TRBD2 on 6 matching bases. This CDR3 region has 12 residues. V dropped 3 bases and J dropped 11 bases, with 12 bases sitting between them. CDR1 and CDR2 (germline): SGHTA, FQGNSA.